Below, 14 T cell receptor beta chains from the same sample are listed, as sequenced in a study of blood T cell repertoires in COVID-19. The table came from immunoSEQ multiplex PCR; TCRdb's copy has only in-frame clones and leaves some out. Altogether about 260,000 clones are present, roughly 90% being singletons, with the ten largest covering roughly 1.9%. The sequencing input was peripheral blood. The receptors were gathered from a man younger than 40 with active or convalescent COVID-19.

The V and J genes are TRBV7-9 and TRBJ2-6; 8 positions match TRBD1. The CDR3 sequence is 19 residues long. J lost 2 bases, V lost 0 bases, and 9 bases had no gene match. Germline lookup yields CDR1 SEHNR and CDR2 FQNEAQ (reference sequence). CDR3 loop: CASSLAGWTGWAGANVLTF. CDR3 nucleotides: TGTGCCAGCAGCTTAGCGGGATGGACAGGGTGGGCTGGGGCCAACGTCCTGACTTTC.

A remark on this clone: Other DNA sequences in this sample translate to the same CDR3. V usage is TRBV5-1 and J usage is TRBJ1-2, with 7 bases fitting TRBD1. After removal of 0 bases from V and 7 bases from J, the junction contained 6 bases not matched to a gene. This CDR3 is 14 amino acids long. Germline V gene sequence: CDR1 SGHRS, CDR2 YFSETQ. The CDR3, as DNA: TGCGCCAGCAGCTTGGCAGACAGGGTCGGTGGCTACACCTTC. Translating gives CASSLADRVGGYTF.

This chain connects TRBV14 to TRBJ2-1; tentative D call: TRBD2 (5 bases). Germline lookup yields CDR1 SGHDN and CDR2 FVKESK. The CDR3 covers 18 residues. Between the trimmed V and J ends, which lost 0 bases and 7 bases, there was a span of 22 bases. CDR3 nucleotide sequence: TGTGCCAGCAGCCAAGATAAGGGAAGACTCCCACTAGGGAATGAGCAGTTCTTC. Protein product: CASSQDKGRLPLGNEQFF. Full variable domain (rest looked up from reference TRBV14 and TRBJ2-1): EAGVTQFPSHSVIEKGQTVTLRCDPISGHDNLYWYRRVMGKEIKFLLHFVKESKQDESGMPNNRFLAERTGGTYSTLKVQPAELEDSGVYFCASSQDKGRLPLGNEQFFGPGTRLTVL.

The chain carries TRBV7-9 and TRBJ2-1; TRBD2 aligns across 10 bases. The V gene end was trimmed by 4 bases and the J gene end by 8 bases; junction bases not matched to a gene: 11. In germline, CDR1 is SEHNR, CDR2 FQNEAQ (reference sequence). The CDR3 contains 16 residues. Here the CDR3 DNA reads TGTGCCAGCAGCTCAACAGCGGGGGGGCAATGGTATGAGCAGTTCTTC. This codes for CASSSTAGGQWYEQFF. Variable domain in full (rest from reference TRBV7-9 and TRBJ2-1): DTGVSQNPRHKITKRGQNVTFRCDPISEHNRLYWYRQTLGQGPEFLTYFQNEAQLEKSRLLSDRFSAERPKGSFSTLEIQRTEQGDSAMYLCASSSTAGGQWYEQFFGPGTRLTVL.

The chain recombines TRBV12-3 or TRBV12-4 with TRBJ1-2; D remains ambiguous. The CDR3 runs to 12 residues. Trimming removed 9 bases from V and 1 base from J, with 9 bases in between. As DNA, the CDR3 is TGTGCCAGTTCACTCGATAACTATGGCTACACCTTC. Its translation is CASSLDNYGYTF.

This clone was counted only a few times. V usage is TRBV5-1 and J usage is TRBJ2-2; a possible D gene is TRBD2 (5 bases). CDR1 is SGHRS and CDR2 is YFSETQ in the germline V gene. This CDR3 contains 15 residues. The ends were cut back, 5 bases at V and 0 bases at J, with 11 bases in the middle. The CDR3 region has the DNA TGCGCCAGCAGTGAGGGCCTAACGAACACCGGGGAGCTGTTTTTT. Translated, it gives CASSEGLTNTGELFF.

This clone was recorded a few times. The chain joins TRBV12-3 or TRBV12-4 to TRBJ2-7; the D is unclear. This CDR3 has 12 amino acids. V gave up 6 bases and J gave up 6 bases, with 12 bases separating them. CDR3 nucleotides: TGTGCCAGCAGCCCTCAGCGCCGCGAGCAGTACTTC. It translates to CASSPQRREQYF.

This chain links TRBV9 with TRBJ1-3, with a possible D match to TRBD1 (6 bases). Looked up from germline, CDR1 is SGDLS and CDR2 is YYNGEE. V was shortened by 0 bases and J by 2 bases, with 18 bases between the two germline ends. The CDR3 runs 18 residues. In nucleotides, the CDR3 is TGTGCCAGCAGCGTAGCTGCTCGGGCAGGGGCCCCTGGAAACACCATATATTTT. Amino acids: CASSVAARAGAPGNTIYF.

In its sample, this clone was seen once. The rearrangement links TRBV6-5 to TRBJ2-2; 8 bases are a match to TRBD1. The V and J ends lost 6 bases and 9 bases, in that order; junction bases with no gene match: 3. Germline V CDR1 and CDR2: MNHEY, SVGAGI. The CDR3 length is 12 residues. The CDR3 spells CASSRTGWELFF. The CDR3 coding sequence is TGTGCCAGCAGCCGGACAGGGTGGGAGCTGTTTTTT.

The chain's CDR3 is CASSWGTGVQYIYEQYF. Here the CDR3 DNA reads TGTGCCAGCAGCTGGGGGACAGGGGTCCAATACATCTACGAGCAGTACTTC. This chain links TRBV5-4 with TRBJ2-7; 10 nucleotides line up with TRBD1. V lost 3 bases, J lost 3 bases, and 12 bases stayed unmatched. Germline V gene data show CDR1 as SGHNT and CDR2 as YYREEE (reference sequence). The CDR3 has 17 amino acids.

This chain connects TRBV5-1 to TRBJ2-3, with a possible D match to TRBD2 (5 bases). Trimming stripped 1 base from V and 1 base from J, with 13 bases between. This CDR3 comprises 16 residues. Germline lookup yields CDR1 SGHRS and CDR2 YFSETQ. The CDR3 coding sequence is TGCGCCAGCAGCTTGTTTCCTTCCGGGGGCACAGATACGCAGTATTTT. Translating it yields CASSLFPSGGTDTQYF. Variable domain in full (rest from reference TRBV5-1 and TRBJ2-3): KAGVTQTPRYLIKTRGQQVTLSCSPISGHRSVSWYQQTPGQGLQFLFEYFSETQRNKGNFPGRFSGRQFSNSRSEMNVSTLELGDSALYLCASSLFPSGGTDTQYFGPGTRLTVL.

This clone was seen a single time. The chain carries TRBV29-1 and TRBJ2-7; TRBD1 aligns across 7 bases. J lost 4 bases, V lost 2 bases, and 11 bases had no gene match. Germline CDR1 reads SQVTM; CDR2 reads ANQGSEA. This CDR3 is 15 amino acids long. The CDR3 spells CSVEYKARGIYEQYF. DNA of the CDR3: TGCAGCGTTGAATATAAGGCCAGGGGGATTTACGAGCAGTACTTC.

The chain joins TRBV7-7 to TRBJ2-6, with 9 bases aligning to TRBD1. The V gene's germline CDR1 is SSHAT and CDR2 FNYEAQ (reference sequence). The J segment lost 2 bases and the V segment lost 4 bases, leaving 3 bases of the junction unmatched. This CDR3 has 16 amino acids. CDR3 loop: CASSSTGGPGANVLTF. In DNA, the CDR3 is TGTGCCAGCAGCTCCACAGGGGGCCCTGGGGCCAACGTCCTGACTTTC.

V gene TRBV7-9 combines with J gene TRBJ2-3; 8 bases map to TRBD1. The CDR3 totals 15 residues. J lost 1 base, V lost 4 bases, and 4 bases had no gene match. Germline V CDR1 and CDR2: SEHNR, FQNEAQ (reference sequence). The CDR3 bases are TGTGCCAGCAGCTCAGGACAGGGCGGCACAGATACGCAGTATTTT. It encodes CASSSGQGGTDTQYF.